This is a list of T cell receptor beta chains from one sample in a study of cytomegalovirus exposure and HLA in healthy donors. The data were produced by immunoSEQ multiplex PCR, yet TCRdb's version contains in-frame clones alone and is incomplete. The repertoire has some 92,000 clones, over 70% of them found once; the top ten carry roughly 9.7%. Sequencing input: PBMCs. The receptors originated from a man aged 18 to 30 in good health and CMV-seropositive. Each CDR3 is given with its conserved first and last residue. Each record gives: V gene, clone size, D gene, J gene, CDR3 length, CDR3 protein, CDR3 DNA. A D gene is named only where the DNA matches it firmly. Not all rows give a size; the values are once, few, many and, for expanded clones, a class.

V gene: TRBV7-7; clone size: NA; D gene: NA; J gene: TRBJ2-1; CDR3 length: 13; CDR3 protein: CASSLGQGGEQFF; CDR3 DNA: TGTGCCAGCAGCTTAGGACAGGGAGGCGAGCAGTTCTTC
V gene: TRBV5-6; clone size: once; D gene: TRBD1; J gene: TRBJ2-7; CDR3 length: 13; CDR3 protein: CASSTGVSYEQYF; CDR3 DNA: TGTGCCAGCTCTACAGGGGTTTCGTACGAGCAGTACTTC
V gene: TRBV2; clone size: NA; D gene: TRBD1; J gene: TRBJ1-4; CDR3 length: 14; CDR3 protein: CASRSTGGLEKLFF; CDR3 DNA: TGTGCCAGCAGGTCGACAGGGGGGTTAGAAAAACTGTTTTTT
V gene: TRBV19; clone size: few; D gene: TRBD1; J gene: TRBJ1-6; CDR3 length: 13; CDR3 protein: CASSGDRGSPLHF; CDR3 DNA: TGTGCCAGTAGTGGGGACAGGGGCTCACCCCTCCACTTT
V gene: TRBV30; clone size: NA; D gene: TRBD1; J gene: TRBJ2-3; CDR3 length: 13; CDR3 protein: CAWNRGTADTQYF; CDR3 DNA: TGTGCCTGGAACAGGGGGACAGCAGATACGCAGTATTTT
V gene: TRBV7-9; clone size: NA; D gene: NA; J gene: TRBJ1-6; CDR3 length: 15; CDR3 protein: CASTPGVSYNSPLHF; CDR3 DNA: TGTGCCAGCACGCCAGGGGTGTCCTATAATTCACCCCTCCACTTT
V gene: TRBV7-3; clone size: few; D gene: NA; J gene: TRBJ1-6; CDR3 length: 13; CDR3 protein: CASSLDNNSPLHF; CDR3 DNA: TGTGCCAGCAGCTTAGACAATAATTCACCCCTCCACTTT
V gene: TRBV10-3; clone size: NA; D gene: TRBD1; J gene: TRBJ2-7; CDR3 length: 14; CDR3 protein: CAISESQQGDEQYF; CDR3 DNA: TGTGCCATCAGTGAGTCGCAACAGGGGGACGAGCAGTACTTC
V gene: TRBV30; clone size: NA; D gene: TRBD1; J gene: TRBJ1-2; CDR3 length: 16; CDR3 protein: CAWSQNPGTVPYGYTF; CDR3 DNA: TGTGCCTGGAGCCAAAATCCCGGGACAGTTCCCTATGGCTACACCTTC
V gene: TRBV10-2; clone size: few; D gene: TRBD2; J gene: TRBJ2-3; CDR3 length: 16; CDR3 protein: CASSGLAGASTDTQYF; CDR3 DNA: TGCGCCAGCAGTGGACTAGCGGGGGCGAGCACAGATACGCAGTATTTT
V gene: TRBV7-6; clone size: NA; D gene: TRBD1; J gene: TRBJ2-2; CDR3 length: 15; CDR3 protein: CASSFDRGNTGELFF; CDR3 DNA: TGTGCCAGCAGCTTCGACAGGGGGAACACCGGGGAGCTGTTTTTT
V gene: TRBV7-9; clone size: NA; D gene: NA; J gene: TRBJ1-2; CDR3 length: 14; CDR3 protein: CASSPPGVPYGYTF; CDR3 DNA: TGTGCCAGCAGCCCGCCGGGGGTCCCCTATGGCTACACCTTC
V gene: TRBV9; clone size: once; D gene: TRBD2; J gene: TRBJ2-1; CDR3 length: 16; CDR3 protein: CASSVELAGQYNEQFF; CDR3 DNA: TGTGCCAGCAGCGTAGAACTAGCGGGCCAGTACAATGAGCAGTTCTTC
V gene: TRBV5-4; clone size: NA; D gene: NA; J gene: TRBJ1-1; CDR3 length: 17; CDR3 protein: CASSPNGLTFEDTEAFF; CDR3 DNA: TGTGCCAGCAGCCCCAACGGACTGACCTTTGAGGACACTGAAGCTTTCTTT
V gene: TRBV6-1; clone size: NA; D gene: NA; J gene: TRBJ1-5; CDR3 length: 15; CDR3 protein: CASFGGVYSNQPQHF; CDR3 DNA: TGTGCCAGCTTTGGAGGAGTCTATAGCAATCAGCCCCAGCATTTT
V gene: TRBV2; clone size: NA; D gene: NA; J gene: TRBJ1-5; CDR3 length: 13; CDR3 protein: CASAGQGGQPQHF; CDR3 DNA: TGTGCCAGCGCCGGGCAGGGAGGTCAGCCCCAGCATTTT
V gene: TRBV27; clone size: NA; D gene: NA; J gene: TRBJ1-5; CDR3 length: 15; CDR3 protein: CASSLEGTRNQPQHF; CDR3 DNA: TGTGCCAGCAGTTTGGAGGGGACGAGAAATCAGCCCCAGCATTTT